This T cell receptor beta chain was identified during a study of molecular identifiers for immune sequencing clone quantification. The CDR3 spans 17 residues. With V trimmed by 8 bases and J by 9 bases, 17 bases remained unmatched. CDR1 is SEHNR, CDR2 FQNEAQ, per germline (reference sequence). A single record per CDR3 protein comes from TCRdb applying MiXCR to the PCR reads. The sample records about 39,000 distinct CDR3 sequences, around 20% being singletons. The sample consisted of naive CD8+ T cells from blood, with Jurkat cell RNA spiked in. Subset denoted: FACS-sorted CD8+CD4-CCR7+CD45RA+ naive T cells. The clonotype was recovered from a human donor in good health. Some libraries in this study had Jurkat cell RNA spiked in. The chain couples TRBV7-9 to TRBJ2-1; TRBD1 matches at 12 bases. The CDR3, as DNA: TGTGCCAGCGGCCTATACGGGACAGGGGGCATCGGGGGTGAGCAGTTCTTC. It encodes CASGLYGTGGIGGEQFF.